This T cell receptor beta chain comes out of a study of blood T cell repertoires in COVID-19. The CDR3 runs to 17 residues. From germline, CDR1 is LGHDT and CDR2 YNNKEL (reference sequence). V dropped 1 base and J dropped 0 bases, with 13 bases sitting between them. Libraries were prepared by immunoSEQ multiplex PCR; TCRdb keeps only in-frame clonotypes and omits some of them. The repertoire holds around 58,000 clones, with 65% to 90% as singletons. The J gene is TRBJ1-3, the V gene TRBV3-1 (or the pseudogene TRBV3-2); D gene ambiguous. The TCR sequence derives from a human donor in a cohort sampled during active COVID-19. The sequencing input was peripheral blood. In nucleotides, the CDR3 is TGTGCCAGCAGCCAAGTCGGAGAGTATTACTCTGGAAACACCATATATTTT. Protein: CASSQVGEYYSGNTIYF.